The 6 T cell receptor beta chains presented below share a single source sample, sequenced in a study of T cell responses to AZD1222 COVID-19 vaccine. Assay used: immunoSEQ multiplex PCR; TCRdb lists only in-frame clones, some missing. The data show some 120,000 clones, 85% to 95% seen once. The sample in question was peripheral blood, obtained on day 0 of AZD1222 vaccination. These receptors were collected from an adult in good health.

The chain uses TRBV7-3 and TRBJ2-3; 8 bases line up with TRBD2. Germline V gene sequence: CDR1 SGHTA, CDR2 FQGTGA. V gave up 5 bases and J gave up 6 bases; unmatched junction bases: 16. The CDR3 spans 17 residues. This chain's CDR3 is CASSPMTTSGRRDTQYF. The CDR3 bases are TGTGCCAGCAGCCCGATGACCACTAGCGGCAGACGGGATACGCAGTATTTT.

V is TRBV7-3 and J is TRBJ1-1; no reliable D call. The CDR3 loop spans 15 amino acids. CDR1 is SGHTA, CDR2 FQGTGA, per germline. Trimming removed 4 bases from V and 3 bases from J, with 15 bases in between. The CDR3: CASSYGPLWYTEAFF. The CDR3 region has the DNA TGTGCCAGCAGCTACGGACCGCTATGGTACACTGAAGCTTTCTTT.

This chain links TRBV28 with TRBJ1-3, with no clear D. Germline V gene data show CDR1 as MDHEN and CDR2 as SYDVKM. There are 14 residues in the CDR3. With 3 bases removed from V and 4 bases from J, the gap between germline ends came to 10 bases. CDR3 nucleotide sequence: TGTGCCAGCAGTTTGAGGTCCGCGGGAAACACCATATATTTT. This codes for CASSLRSAGNTIYF.

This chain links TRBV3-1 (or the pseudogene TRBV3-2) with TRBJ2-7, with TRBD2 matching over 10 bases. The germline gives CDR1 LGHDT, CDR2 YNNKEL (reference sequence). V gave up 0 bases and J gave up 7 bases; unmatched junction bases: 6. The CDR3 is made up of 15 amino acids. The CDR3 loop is CASSQDLAGAREQYF. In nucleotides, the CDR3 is TGTGCCAGCAGCCAAGATCTAGCGGGAGCGCGGGAGCAGTACTTC.

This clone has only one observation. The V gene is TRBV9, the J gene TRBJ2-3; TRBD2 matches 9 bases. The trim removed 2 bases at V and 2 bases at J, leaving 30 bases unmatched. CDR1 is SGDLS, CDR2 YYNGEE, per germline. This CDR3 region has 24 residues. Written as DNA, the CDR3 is TGTGCCAGCAGCGTCTCCAATCGACTAGCGGTATTATTTCCCGAGCGGGGTACCACAGATACGCAGTATTTT. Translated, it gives CASSVSNRLAVLFPERGTTDTQYF.

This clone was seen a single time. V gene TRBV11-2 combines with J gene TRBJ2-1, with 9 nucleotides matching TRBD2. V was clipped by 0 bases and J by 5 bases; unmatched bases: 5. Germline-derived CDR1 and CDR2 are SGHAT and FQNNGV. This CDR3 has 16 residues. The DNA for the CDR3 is TGTGCCAGCAGCTTAGATCCGACTAGCGGACACAATGAGCAGTTCTTC. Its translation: CASSLDPTSGHNEQFF.